One and the same sample provided the 27 T cell receptor beta chains below, sequenced in a study of OX40 agonist ivuxolimab in advanced cancers. The repertoire was sequenced with immunoSEQ multiplex PCR; TCRdb's copy has only in-frame clones and lacks some. The sample has over 40,000 clones, around 81% seen once. This material consisted of CD4+ or CD8+ T cells sorted from blood, taken in a trial of the OX40 agonist ivuxolimab. The receptors were gathered from an adult with an advanced solid tumor such as melanoma, head and neck, liver or kidney cancer.

This clone has only one observation. The DNA for the CDR3 is TGTGCCAGCAGTGTGGGAGGACAGGTTGGAAAGACCCAGTACTTC. Protein product: CASSVGGQVGKTQYF. The V call is TRBV25-1, the J call TRBJ2-5; D possibly corresponds to TRBD1 (7 bases). CDR1 is MGHDK and CDR2 is SYGVNS in the germline V gene. The CDR3 sequence is 15 residues long. V gave up 4 bases and J gave up 6 bases, with 18 bases separating them.

The genes are TRBV2 and TRBJ1-2, with 8 bases that match TRBD1. The CDR3 has 13 residues. Germline values: CDR1 SNHLY, CDR2 FYNNEI. The ends lost 7 bases at V and 8 bases at J; junction bases unmatched: 9. The CDR3 loop is CASTPDRDGGYTF. In nucleotides, the CDR3 is TGTGCCAGCACCCCGGACAGGGACGGGGGCTACACCTTC.

This chain's CDR3 is CASSQGQGQNTEAFF. In nucleotides, the CDR3 is TGCGCCAGCAGCCAAGGACAAGGACAGAACACTGAAGCTTTCTTT. This rearrangement joins TRBV4-1 to TRBJ1-1, with a tentative D call TRBD1 (5 bases). CDR1 is MGHRA, CDR2 YSYEKL, per germline. The CDR3 consists of 15 residues. Deletions cut 1 base from V and 1 base from J, with 10 bases between.

The rearrangement uses TRBV10-3 and TRBJ2-5, with D possibly being TRBD1 (6 bases). CDR1 is ENHRY, CDR2 SYGVKD, per germline. This CDR3 is built from 15 residues. V lost 4 bases, J lost 0 bases, and 12 bases lay in between. In DNA form, the CDR3 reads TGTGCCATCAGTGCCTACACAGGGTACCAAGAGACCCAGTACTTC. Protein sequence: CAISAYTGYQETQYF.

This rearrangement joins TRBV10-3 to TRBJ1-2; 7 bases line up with TRBD1. The CDR3 has 12 residues. The ends lost 0 bases at V and 14 bases at J; junction bases unmatched: 6. The germline V gene encodes CDR1 ENHRY and CDR2 SYGVKD. The CDR3 DNA reads as TGTGCCATCAGTGAGTCGACAGGGCAACTTACCTTC. Its protein is CAISESTGQLTF.

The chain joins TRBV7-4 to TRBJ1-5, with D possibly TRBD1 on 5 matching bases. Trimming took off 0 bases at V and 5 bases at J, with 17 bases between the two ends. The CDR3 length is 17 residues. Germline V gene sequence: CDR1 SGHVT, CDR2 SQSDAQ. CDR3 bases: TGTGCCAGCAGCTTAGCGCGCGAAGGGGAGGTGTATCAGCCCCAGCATTTT. Encoded protein: CASSLAREGEVYQPQHF.

The V call is TRBV5-1, the J call TRBJ2-1, with 14 positions matching TRBD2. The V segment lost 6 bases and the J segment 1 base; nucleotides outside the gene matches: 12. Germline V lookup: CDR1 SGHRS, CDR2 YFSETQ. The CDR3 length is 19 residues. CDR3 residues: CASKGVGTSGGRSYNEQFF. The CDR3 DNA reads as TGCGCCAGCAAGGGGGTGGGGACTAGCGGGGGAAGATCCTACAATGAGCAGTTCTTC.

V gene TRBV19 combines with J gene TRBJ2-7; D is perhaps TRBD1 or TRBD2 (5 bases each). The ends were cut back, 7 bases at V and 3 bases at J, with 28 bases in the middle. From germline, CDR1 is LNHDA and CDR2 SQIVND (reference sequence). The length of the CDR3 is 18 residues. The CDR3 reads CASTPIYSRDRGNYEQYF. CDR3 DNA sequence: TGTGCCAGTACCCCCATATACTCTCGGGACCGGGGAAACTACGAGCAGTACTTC.

The chain combines TRBV5-1 with TRBJ1-3, with unresolved D. The CDR3 totals 14 residues. Germline values: CDR1 SGHRS, CDR2 YFSETQ. Trimming left V 3 bases short and J 0 bases short, with 7 bases between. The CDR3 sequence: CASSSALSGNTIYF. DNA for the CDR3: TGCGCCAGCAGCTCTGCCCTCTCTGGAAACACCATATATTTT.

V and J are TRBV7-2 and TRBJ1-1; D gene uncertain. Germline V CDR1 and CDR2: SGHTA, FQGNSA. With 1 base removed from V and 1 base from J, the gap between germline ends came to 10 bases. CDR3 length equals 15 residues. The DNA of the CDR3 is TGTGCCAGCAGCTTAGGGCGGTCCTCGAACACTGAAGCTTTCTTT. Protein: CASSLGRSSNTEAFF. Filled out from reference TRBV7-2 and TRBJ1-1, the complete variable domain reads GAGVSQSPSNKVTEKGKDVELRCDPISGHTALYWYRQSLGQGLEFLIYFQGNSAPDKSGLPSDRFSAERTGGSVSTLTIQRTQQEDSAVYLCASSLGRSSNTEAFFGQGTRLTVV.

The chain has TRBV19 and TRBJ2-4, with D perhaps TRBD1 or TRBD2 (6 bases each). The CDR3 consists of 13 residues. The germline V and J ends were trimmed by 11 bases and 1 base, with 12 bases remaining between them. The germline V gene has CDR1 LNHDA and CDR2 SQIVND (reference sequence). CDR3 bases: TGTGCCGCCCAGGGGAGGGCCAAAAACATTCAGTACTTC. This codes for CAAQGRAKNIQYF.

The V and J genes are TRBV19 and TRBJ2-5; D gene uncertain. There are 12 residues in the CDR3. The V end lost 2 bases, the J end lost 4 bases, and 5 bases lay between the germline ends. CDR1 is LNHDA, CDR2 SQIVND, per germline (reference sequence). The chain's CDR3 is CASSITRETQYF. Here the CDR3 DNA reads TGTGCCAGTAGTATAACCAGAGAGACCCAGTACTTC.

The rearrangement links TRBV18 to TRBJ2-7, with 7 bases identical to TRBD1. The CDR3 is 12 amino acids. Trimming removed 8 bases from V and 1 base from J; junction bases left unmatched: 2. The germline gives CDR1 KGHSH, CDR2 LQKENI. This chain's CDR3 is CASGTASYEQYF. CDR3 DNA: TGTGCCAGCGGGACAGCTTCCTACGAGCAGTACTTC.

This clone appeared once. The V gene is TRBV19, the J gene TRBJ2-7; D may be TRBD2 (5 bases). Germline assignment: CDR1 LNHDA and CDR2 SQIVND (reference sequence). This CDR3 has 14 residues. Trimming took 5 bases from V and 2 from J, leaving 13 bases between them. The CDR3 sequence is CASSRTRGPYEQYF. CDR3 in DNA: TGTGCCAGTAGTCGGACTCGCGGGCCCTACGAGCAGTACTTC.

The chain links TRBV13 to TRBJ2-7; the D gene could be TRBD1 or TRBD2 (5 bases each). Trimming shortened V by 5 bases and J by 2 bases, and 13 bases separated the two germline ends. From germline, CDR1 is PRHDT and CDR2 FYEKMQ (reference sequence). This CDR3 is built from 14 residues. CDR3 amino acids: CASSPGAPTYEQYF. For the CDR3, the DNA is TGTGCCAGCAGCCCCGGGGCGCCCACCTACGAGCAGTACTTC.

V usage is TRBV18 and J usage is TRBJ2-5, with D possibly being TRBD1 (8 bases). V lost 6 bases to trimming and J lost 5 bases, with 16 bases between them. This CDR3 has 14 residues. Germline V gene sequence: CDR1 KGHSH, CDR2 LQKENI. The CDR3 DNA reads as TGTGCCAGCTCCCAAGGACAGGGAGGGGAGACCCAGTACTTC. It codes for CASSQGQGGETQYF. Combining the CDR3 with reference TRBV18 and TRBJ2-5 gives the whole variable domain NAGVMQNPRHLVRRRGQEARLRCSPMKGHSHVYWYRQLPEEGLKFMVYLQKENIIDESGMPKERFSAEFPKEGPSILRIQQVVRGDSAAYFCASSQGQGGETQYFGPGTRLLVL.

This clone showed up just once. V is TRBV2 and J is TRBJ1-1; no definite D call. The V and J ends lost 5 bases and 3 bases respectively, with 10 bases between them. The germline V gene has CDR1 SNHLY and CDR2 FYNNEI. CDR3 length equals 13 residues. CDR3 sequence reads: CASSLYSDTEAFF. Written as DNA, the CDR3 is TGTGCCAGCAGTCTTTATAGCGACACTGAAGCTTTCTTT.

The chain joins TRBV19 to TRBJ1-1; D is unresolved. The CDR3 is 15 amino acids. The V gene's germline CDR1 is LNHDA and CDR2 SQIVND (reference sequence). V dropped 4 bases and J dropped 0 bases, with 12 bases sitting between them. CDR3 in amino acids: CASSRSPVMNTEAFF. For the CDR3, the DNA is TGTGCCAGTAGTAGGTCTCCAGTCATGAACACTGAAGCTTTCTTT.

The chain joins TRBV2 to TRBJ1-2, with TRBD1 as a possible D gene (5 bases). V was shortened by 5 bases and J by 5 bases, with 18 bases between the two germline ends. The CDR3 has 15 residues. Germline V gene lookup returns CDR1 SNHLY and CDR2 FYNNEI. The CDR3 spells CASSLTVLVNYGYTF. In nucleotides, the CDR3 is TGTGCCAGCAGTCTGACAGTTTTGGTTAATTATGGCTACACCTTC.

The V gene is TRBV7-2, the J gene TRBJ1-4; D call uncertain. V dropped 2 bases and J dropped 0 bases, with 16 bases sitting between them. This CDR3 is built from 18 residues. Germline assignment: CDR1 SGHTA and CDR2 FQGNSA. Here the CDR3 reads CASSLKAAPWTTNEKLFF. DNA of the CDR3: TGTGCCAGCAGCTTAAAGGCGGCCCCATGGACAACTAATGAAAAACTGTTTTTT. Full variable domain (missing parts from reference TRBV7-2 and TRBJ1-4): GAGVSQSPSNKVTEKGKDVELRCDPISGHTALYWYRQSLGQGLEFLIYFQGNSAPDKSGLPSDRFSAERTGGSVSTLTIQRTQQEDSAVYLCASSLKAAPWTTNEKLFFGSGTQLSVL.

CDR3 DNA: TGTGCTAGTGGTCCCGGGTGGGATACCTATGGCTACACCTTC. As protein: CASGPGWDTYGYTF. The chain couples TRBV12-5 to TRBJ1-2; D remains ambiguous. CDR3 length: 14 amino acids. Germline CDR1 reads LGHNT; CDR2 reads FRNRAP. The V gene lost 5 bases and the J gene lost 4 bases, with 14 bases spanning the gap. The full variable domain, its missing parts supplied by reference TRBV12-5 and TRBJ1-2, is DARVTQTPRHKVTEMGQEVTMRCQPILGHNTVFWYRQTMMQGLELLAYFRNRAPLDDSGMPKDRFSAEMPDATLATLKIQPSEPRDSAVYFCASGPGWDTYGYTFGSGTRLTVV.

This clone has just one count. This chain uses TRBV19 with TRBJ1-5; 7 positions agree with TRBD1. The CDR3 totals 15 residues. Germline CDR1 reads LNHDA; CDR2 reads SQIVND (reference sequence). Germline trimming cut 6 bases from V and 6 bases from J; bases unmatched to any gene: 11. The CDR3 spells CASRQRSGGIQPQHF. CDR3 sequence (DNA): TGTGCCAGTAGACAACGCTCAGGGGGAATTCAGCCCCAGCATTTT.

The chain carries TRBV7-8 and TRBJ1-2; the D is unclear. In germline, CDR1 is SGHVS, CDR2 FQNEAQ. The CDR3 is 14 residues long. V was cut by 1 base and J by 1 base, with 7 bases left in between. CDR3 sequence: CASSLGTDNYGYTF. The CDR3 DNA reads TGTGCCAGCAGCTTAGGGACGGATAACTATGGCTACACCTTC.

This clone was counted a few times. The rearrangement joins TRBV9 to TRBJ2-1, with D maybe TRBD2 (7 bases). The germline V gene has CDR1 SGDLS and CDR2 YYNGEE. The V end was cut by 4 bases, the J end by 5 bases, with 16 bases between. This CDR3 has 15 amino acids. The CDR3 DNA reads as TGTGCCAGCAGCCTAGGGGGGGCCCGCGACAATGAGCAGTTCTTC. Its translation: CASSLGGARDNEQFF. Full variable domain (missing parts from reference TRBV9 and TRBJ2-1): DSGVTQTPKHLITATGQRVTLRCSPRSGDLSVYWYQQSLDQGLQFLIQYYNGEERAKGNILERFSAQQFPDLHSELNLSSLELGDSALYFCASSLGGARDNEQFFGPGTRLTVL.

V is TRBV15 and J is TRBJ2-5; D might be TRBD2 (6 bases). Trimming removed 5 bases from V and 2 bases from J, with 18 bases in between. This CDR3 has 16 amino acids. Germline lookup yields CDR1 LNHNV and CDR2 YYDKDF (reference sequence). The CDR3 region has the DNA TGTGCCACCAGCCGAGGCCCAATAGGAGGGCAAGAGACCCAGTACTTC. The encoded protein is CATSRGPIGGQETQYF.

The gene calls are TRBV5-1 and TRBJ1-3; D possibly corresponds to TRBD1 (6 bases). CDR3 length: 15 amino acids. With 4 bases removed from V and 0 bases from J, the gap between germline ends came to 11 bases. The germline gives CDR1 SGHRS, CDR2 YFSETQ. CDR3 in amino acids: CASSPGTSSGNTIYF. As DNA, the CDR3 is TGCGCCAGCAGCCCAGGGACAAGCTCTGGAAACACCATATATTTT.

This clone was observed once. This chain links TRBV19 with TRBJ1-1; possible D gene TRBD1, 5 bases. The CDR3 extends over 14 amino acids. V lost 0 bases to trimming and J lost 6 bases, with 11 bases between them. The germline V gene has CDR1 LNHDA and CDR2 SQIVND (reference sequence). This chain's CDR3 is CASSIETRGPEAFF. Written as DNA, the CDR3 is TGTGCCAGTAGTATAGAGACCCGGGGCCCTGAAGCTTTCTTT. Complete variable domain (other parts from reference TRBV19 and TRBJ1-1): DGGITQSPKYLFRKEGQNVTLSCEQNLNHDAMYWYRQDPGQGLRLIYYSQIVNDFQKGDIAEGYSVSREKKESFPLTVTSAQKNPTAFYLCASSIETRGPEAFFGQGTRLTVV.